This T cell receptor beta chain was identified in a study of T cell responses to AZD1222 COVID-19 vaccine. Study conclusions and caveats: CD4 TCRs covered the whole spike, strongest at regions 160-218 and 743-854. Clonal diversity was possibly underestimated, and white British individuals and females predominated among donors.

Generated by immunoSEQ multiplex PCR, the TCRdb table keeps only in-frame clones and is missing some. The table lists some 100,000 clones, around nine tenths of them singletons. From germline, CDR1 is LNHNV and CDR2 YYDKDF (reference sequence). This CDR3 is built from 13 residues. V dropped 5 bases and J dropped 7; count of bases not matched to a gene: 5. A note on this clone: Its antigen is currently unknown.

The study pooled second doses at about 4 or about 12 weeks. Sample: peripheral blood, taken 28 days after the second AZD1222 dose. The TCR comes from an adult who received the AZD1222 COVID-19 vaccine. The V call is TRBV15, the J call TRBJ1-5; 7 bases match TRBD1. The CDR3 coding sequence is TGTGCCACCAGCCCTGACAGGGTCCAGCCCCAGCATTTT. This encodes CATSPDRVQPQHF.